What follows are 19 T cell receptor beta chains derived from one specimen sequenced in a study of OX40 agonist ivuxolimab in advanced cancers. Data came from immunoSEQ multiplex PCR; TCRdb stores just in-frame clones and leaves some out. The table records fewer than 30,000 clones, about 82% of them present only once. The specimen comprised CD4+ or CD8+ T cells sorted from blood, sampled in a trial of the OX40 agonist ivuxolimab. The receptors come from an adult with an advanced solid tumor such as melanoma, head and neck, liver or kidney cancer.

The chain joins TRBV19 to TRBJ2-5; D call uncertain. The CDR3 contains 13 residues. Germline CDR1 is LNHDA and CDR2 is SQIVND (reference sequence). The ends were cut back, 4 bases at V and 0 bases at J, with 6 bases in the middle. For the CDR3, the DNA is TGTGCCAGTAGTACACTGAACCAAGAGACCCAGTACTTC. It codes for CASSTLNQETQYF.

V gene TRBV5-6 combines with J gene TRBJ1-1; a weak D match, TRBD1 (5 bases). Germline-derived CDR1 and CDR2 are SGHDT and YYEEEE. CDR3 length equals 14 residues. Trimming pared 4 bases from V and 2 bases from J, leaving 12 bases between. The DNA of the CDR3 is TGTGCCAGCAGCCTAGAACAGGCCAACACTGAAGCTTTCTTT. Its translation is CASSLEQANTEAFF.

The chain combines TRBV28 with TRBJ1-2; D is unresolved. V shed 4 bases and J shed 8 bases, with 14 bases lying between them. CDR3 length equals 13 residues. Germline CDR1 is MDHEN and CDR2 is SYDVKM. DNA of the CDR3: TGTGCCAGCAGTTCCTCCTTTGGGATCGGCTACACCTTC. Its protein is CASSSSFGIGYTF.

V is TRBV6-1 and J is TRBJ1-2, with a weak D call TRBD1 (6 bases). The CDR3 loop spans 15 amino acids. The V end was cut by 5 bases, the J end by 6 bases, with 19 bases between. Germline V gives CDR1 MNHNS, CDR2 SASEGT. The CDR3 DNA follows: TGTGCCAGCAGTTTAAAATCCCCAGGGGAGGATGGCTACACCTTC. Its translation is CASSLKSPGEDGYTF.

The chain carries TRBV19 and TRBJ1-1; 7 nucleotides match TRBD1. CDR3 length: 14 residues. With 6 bases clipped from V and 2 bases from J, the junction kept 6 bases outside the gene matches. Germline V CDR1 and CDR2: LNHDA, SQIVND (reference sequence). The CDR3 DNA sequence: TGTGCCAGTAGACCCTGGGACAGCAACACTGAAGCTTTCTTT. Translating gives CASRPWDSNTEAFF.

The chain recombines TRBV2 with TRBJ1-1; maybe TRBD1 (6 bases). The CDR3 totals 12 residues. CDR1 is SNHLY, CDR2 FYNNEI, per germline. The V end lost 6 bases, the J end lost 6 bases, and 11 bases lay between the germline ends. CDR3 in DNA: TGTGCCAGCAGCTCCCGACAGGCTGAAGCTTTCTTT. Amino acids: CASSSRQAEAFF.

Relative to its sample, this clone is large (0.1 to 1%). J is TRBJ2-7 and V is TRBV7-8, with TRBD2 identical over 8 bases. V shed 5 bases, J shed 2 bases, and the junction held 8 bases outside the gene matches. CDR3 size: 15 residues. Germline CDR1 and CDR2: SGHVS and FQNEAQ. The CDR3 is CASSPVVRGAYEQYF. In nucleotides, the CDR3 is TGTGCCAGCAGCCCAGTCGTGCGGGGGGCCTACGAGCAGTACTTC.

The rearrangement links TRBV29-1 to TRBJ2-1; D may be TRBD2 (6 bases). V gave up 6 bases and J gave up 2 bases, with 14 bases separating them. Germline CDR1 and CDR2: SQVTM and ANQGSEA. The CDR3 is made up of 14 amino acids. Here the CDR3 reads CSVEGTWAYNEQFF. The CDR3 DNA follows: TGCAGCGTGGAGGGGACTTGGGCCTACAATGAGCAGTTCTTC.

The chain employs TRBV4-3 and TRBJ1-4; D is possibly TRBD1 (6 bases). Trimming took 0 bases from V and 3 from J, leaving 14 bases between them. CDR1 is LGHNA and CDR2 is YSLEER in the germline V gene. The CDR3 loop spans 17 amino acids. The CDR3 spells CASSQDMDGGPNEKLFF. DNA of the CDR3: TGCGCCAGCAGCCAAGATATGGACGGGGGCCCTAATGAAAAACTGTTTTTT.

This chain connects TRBV5-4 to TRBJ2-1; D may correspond to TRBD1 or TRBD2 (5 bases each). The CDR3 has 13 amino acids. V dropped 6 bases and J dropped 3 bases, with 10 bases sitting between them. The germline CDR1 and CDR2 sequences are SGHNT and YYREEE (reference sequence). The CDR3 region has the DNA TGTGCCAGCACAGAGGGGTACTACAATGAGCAGTTCTTC. It translates to CASTEGYYNEQFF. The full variable domain, rest sourced from reference TRBV5-4 and TRBJ2-1, is ETGVTQSPTHLIKTRGQQVTLRCSSQSGHNTVSWYQQALGQGPQFIFQYYREEENGRGNFPPRFSGLQFPNYSSELNVNALELDDSALYLCASTEGYYNEQFFGPGTRLTVL.

This rearrangement joins TRBV11-2 to TRBJ2-3; 8 bases are shared with TRBD1. CDR1 SGHAT and CDR2 FQNNGV come from the germline V gene. The CDR3 contains 16 residues. With 3 bases clipped from V and 1 base from J, the junction kept 6 bases outside the gene matches. This CDR3 is CASSFNTGGGTDTQYF. The CDR3 coding sequence is TGTGCCAGCAGCTTTAATACAGGGGGTGGCACAGATACGCAGTATTTT.

The chain joins TRBV29-1 to TRBJ2-2, with D unclear. CDR1 is SQVTM, CDR2 ANQGSEA, per germline. The CDR3 is 12 amino acids. Trimming shortened V by 4 bases and J by 6 bases, and 9 bases separated the two germline ends. CDR3 region: CSVGAVSGELFF. The DNA of the CDR3 is TGCAGCGTTGGGGCCGTCTCCGGGGAGCTGTTTTTT.

V and J are TRBV25-1 and TRBJ2-1; D is perhaps TRBD1 or TRBD2 (5 bases each). Germline CDR1 reads MGHDK; CDR2 reads SYGVNS. There are 13 residues in the CDR3. With 9 bases removed from V and 8 bases from J, the gap between germline ends came to 17 bases. CDR3 nucleotide sequence: TGTGCCAGTAACCCTCCCGGGGCTTATGAGCAGTTCTTC. Translation: CASNPPGAYEQFF.

V gene TRBV11-3 combines with J gene TRBJ1-1; D remains ambiguous. Germline CDR1 SGHNT, CDR2 YENEEA. The CDR3 totals 13 residues. Trimming cost V 1 base and J 1 base, with 4 bases left between them. CDR3 bases: TGTGCCAGCAGCTTAGGACAGAACACTGAAGCTTTCTTT. This gives the protein CASSLGQNTEAFF.

As to this clone: Sequence at one end of the junction differs from germline and may be a read error. V is TRBV27 and J is TRBJ2-1, with 8 bases fitting TRBD1. Germline V CDR1 and CDR2: MNHEY, SMNVEV (reference sequence). The CDR3 spans 15 residues. The CDR3 spells CVSSFGTGGNNEQFF. The CDR3 region has the DNA TGTGTCAGCAGTTTCGGGACAGGCGGCAACAATGAGCAGTTCTTC.

This clone was detected once. The chain carries TRBV28 and TRBJ1-1; no definite D call. This CDR3 contains 12 residues. V dropped 5 bases and J dropped 6 bases, with 10 bases sitting between them. Germline CDR1 reads MDHEN; CDR2 reads SYDVKM. CDR3 amino acids: CASSPPQPEAFF. In DNA form, the CDR3 reads TGTGCCAGCAGTCCCCCCCAGCCTGAAGCTTTCTTT.

The gene calls are TRBV11-2 and TRBJ1-4, with 8 bases fitting TRBD1. Germline V gives CDR1 SGHAT, CDR2 FQNNGV. The V segment lost 5 bases and the J segment 6 bases; nucleotides outside the gene matches: 5. This CDR3 has 14 amino acids. The CDR3 DNA is TGTGCCAGCAGCCCACAGGGGGGTTATGAAAAACTGTTTTTT. Protein: CASSPQGGYEKLFF.

The chain joins TRBV6-1 to TRBJ1-3, with D unresolved. CDR3 size: 15 residues. Trimming removed 2 bases from V and 0 bases from J, with 8 bases in between. Germline lookup yields CDR1 MNHNS and CDR2 SASEGT. The CDR3 reads CASSEQESSGNTIYF. The CDR3 nucleotides are TGTGCCAGCAGTGAACAGGAGAGCTCTGGAAACACCATATATTTT.

This sequence joins TRBV15 and TRBJ2-7, with a tentative D call TRBD1 (5 bases). Germline loops: CDR1 LNHNV, CDR2 YYDKDF (reference sequence). The CDR3 contains 15 residues. Trimming stripped 0 bases from V and 4 bases from J, with 13 bases between. The CDR3 region has the DNA TGTGCCACCAGCAGAGAGGCAGGGATTATGTACGAGCAGTACTTC. Protein sequence: CATSREAGIMYEQYF.